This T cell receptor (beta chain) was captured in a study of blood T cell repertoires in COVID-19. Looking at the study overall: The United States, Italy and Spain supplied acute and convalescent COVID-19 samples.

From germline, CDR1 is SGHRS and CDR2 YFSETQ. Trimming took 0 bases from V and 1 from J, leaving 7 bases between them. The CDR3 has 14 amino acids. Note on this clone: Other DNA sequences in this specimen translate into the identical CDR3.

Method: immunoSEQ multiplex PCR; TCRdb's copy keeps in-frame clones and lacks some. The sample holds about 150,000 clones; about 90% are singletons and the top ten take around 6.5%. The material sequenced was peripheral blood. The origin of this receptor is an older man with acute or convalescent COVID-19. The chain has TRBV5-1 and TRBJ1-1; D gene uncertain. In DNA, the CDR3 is TGCGCCAGCAGCTTGGGCGGGTCGAACACTGAAGCTTTCTTT. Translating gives CASSLGGSNTEAFF.